Listed below are T cell receptor beta chains from one sample, sequenced in a study of blood T cell repertoires in COVID-19. Sequenced by immunoSEQ multiplex PCR; TCRdb stores in-frame clones only, minus some. The sample lists roughly 180,000 clones, about 83% occurring once. The sample was peripheral blood. Every receptor here comes from a man between 40 and 49 years old who had recovered from COVID-19. Each CDR3 is given with its conserved first and last residue. The order of the fields is CDR3 protein, V gene, J gene.

CDR3: CASSVAGTGRTEAFF
V: TRBV9
J: TRBJ1-1

CDR3: CASSKGGGGRYYEQYF
V: TRBV21-1
J: TRBJ2-7

CDR3: CASKWRGAAYEQYF
V: TRBV7-2
J: TRBJ2-7

CDR3: CASSLRQRNTGELFF
V: TRBV7-9
J: TRBJ2-2

CDR3: CASKKGAGVQGYTF
V: TRBV19
J: TRBJ1-2

CDR3: CASSFQGADTQYF
V: TRBV7-2
J: TRBJ2-3

CDR3: CAISEREGAGELFF
V: TRBV10-3
J: TRBJ2-2

CDR3: CASSLTDGGPSGTQYF
V: TRBV18
J: TRBJ2-5

CDR3: CASSEVGQGSYGYTF
V: TRBV2
J: TRBJ1-2

CDR3: CASRTGDNSPLHF
V: TRBV12-3/TRBV12-4
J: TRBJ1-6

CDR3: CAISENRETEAFF
V: TRBV10-3
J: TRBJ1-1

CDR3: CASSLVAGGLTGELFF
V: TRBV11-2
J: TRBJ2-2

CDR3: CASSPDDAGFDGYTF
V: TRBV4-2
J: TRBJ1-2

CDR3: CASSFHTSGSYEQYF
V: TRBV28
J: TRBJ2-7

CDR3: CASSLDASGGETQYF
V: TRBV5-6
J: TRBJ2-5

CDR3: CASSLTRDAWGGTEAFF
V: TRBV7-8
J: TRBJ1-1

CDR3: CASSLGLSGGPTDTQYF
V: TRBV7-3
J: TRBJ2-3

CDR3: CASSDRVDNQPQHF
V: TRBV19
J: TRBJ1-5

CDR3: CASSQEGGPQHF
V: TRBV4-3
J: TRBJ1-5

CDR3: CASSQPGDPEDLGELFF
V: TRBV19
J: TRBJ2-2

CDR3: CASSLGLAGSEQFF
V: TRBV7-2
J: TRBJ2-1

CDR3: CASSFQDNQPQHF
V: TRBV7-8
J: TRBJ1-5

CDR3: CASSQDLAVQETQYF
V: TRBV4-1
J: TRBJ2-5

CDR3: CASSLNRVATEAFF
V: TRBV5-6
J: TRBJ1-1

CDR3: CASTPQLTGASGANVLTF
V: TRBV6-2/TRBV6-3
J: TRBJ2-6

CDR3: CASSSGNVNTEAFF
V: TRBV5-1
J: TRBJ1-1

CDR3: CASSQSQLAGRETQYF
V: TRBV4-3
J: TRBJ2-5

CDR3: CASSPRTGYAPLHF
V: TRBV27
J: TRBJ1-6

CDR3: CASTKLTEAFF
V: TRBV11-3
J: TRBJ1-1

CDR3: CSVLADRGYEQYF
V: TRBV29-1
J: TRBJ2-7

CDR3: CASSHEGRGSNQPQHF
V: TRBV4-2
J: TRBJ1-5

CDR3: CASSLGQGQNQPQHF
V: TRBV7-9
J: TRBJ1-5

CDR3: CASSKEEGWEGESGNTEAFF
V: TRBV21-1
J: TRBJ1-1

CDR3: CASSLPRERETTGELFF
V: TRBV5-1
J: TRBJ2-2

CDR3: CASSPRQTEAFF
V: TRBV18
J: TRBJ1-1

CDR3: CASSLRQENTEAFF
V: TRBV18
J: TRBJ1-1

CDR3: CASSWAGPYTIYF
V: TRBV12-3/TRBV12-4
J: TRBJ1-3

CDR3: CANFAGTGNRPGTGELFF
V: TRBV19
J: TRBJ2-2

CDR3: CASSYGHRNYGYTF
V: TRBV6-5
J: TRBJ1-2

CDR3: CASSVWDTRDTQYF
V: TRBV9
J: TRBJ2-3